A single sample gave rise to the 28 T cell receptor beta chains below, sequenced in a study of regulatory T cells in long-lasting Graves disease. Time point in this sample: newly diagnosed GD, antithyroid drugs for less than 3 months. PBMC RNA served as the TCR library source. Arm-PCR of CDR3 regions with iRepertoire HTBI primers generated TCR beta libraries. Using its own MiXCR run on the multiplex PCR reads, TCRdb lists one record per CDR3 protein. Here the sample spans a few hundred thousand distinct CDR3 sequences, about 20% being singletons. These data also formed part of another study, on T cells in Graves' hyperthyroidism and ophthalmopathy.

Material: peripheral blood mononuclear cells (PBMCs), obtained at new diagnosis, from a patient treated with antithyroid drugs. The receptors shown here come from a woman in her twenties or thirties with Graves disease.

This clonotype was seen ten or more times. This chain joins TRBV11-3 and TRBJ2-3, with 12 bases that match TRBD2. The CDR3 consists of 16 residues. Trimming removed 5 bases from V and 3 bases from J; junction bases left unmatched: 6. The germline CDR1 and CDR2 sequences are SGHNT and YENEEA. Here the CDR3 reads CASSLRLAGETDTQYF. The CDR3 DNA sequence: TGTGCCAGCAGCCTCAGACTAGCGGGGGAAACAGATACGCAGTATTTT.

This clonotype was observed a single time. The genes are TRBV12-3 or TRBV12-4 and TRBJ1-5; possible D gene TRBD1, 6 bases. The CDR3 totals 15 residues. Trimming stripped 6 bases from V and 2 bases from J, with 14 bases between. CDR3 nucleotides: TGTGCCAGCAGCTGGACTGGGGGCGGCAATCAGCCCCAGCATTTT. As protein: CASSWTGGGNQPQHF.

This clonotype was counted ten times or more. The chain employs TRBV2 and TRBJ1-1; unclear D gene. V was clipped by 3 bases and J by 1 base, with 9 bases between them. CDR1 and CDR2 from the germline V gene are SNHLY and FYNNEI. This CDR3 spans 14 amino acids. This chain's CDR3 is CASSDKTGNTEAFF. The DNA of the CDR3 is TGTGCCAGCAGTGATAAGACGGGGAACACTGAAGCTTTCTTT. The full variable domain, its missing parts supplied by reference TRBV2 and TRBJ1-1, is EPEVTQTPSHQVTQMGQEVILRCVPISNHLYFYWYRQILGQKVEFLVSFYNNEISEKSEIFDDQFSVERPDGSNFTLKIRSTKLEDSAMYFCASSDKTGNTEAFFGQGTRLTVV.

This clonotype was found a few times. This may stem from a read error, because a much larger clone lies one nucleotide away. The chain recombines TRBV20-1 with TRBJ1-1; 8 bases agree with TRBD1. CDR1 DFQATT and CDR2 SNEGSKA come from the germline V gene (reference sequence). CDR3 length: 13 amino acids. The CDR3 coding sequence is TGCAGTGCTAGGGTAGACAGGGGCACTGGAGCTTTCTTT. The encoded protein is CSARVDRGTGAFF.

The table lists this clonotype with a few counts. This sequence joins TRBV4-1 and TRBJ2-1; D is uncertain. Trimming took 6 bases from V and 9 from J, leaving 12 bases between them. Germline values: CDR1 MGHRA, CDR2 YSYEKL. There are 12 residues in the CDR3. The CDR3 region has the DNA TGCGCCAGCAGTCGGCCCTATTCTGAGCAGTTCTTC. It specifies CASSRPYSEQFF.

This clonotype was seen ten or more times. The chain recombines TRBV6-1 with TRBJ1-1, with D uncertain. V lost 6 bases, J lost 4 bases, and 15 bases lay in between. This CDR3 comprises 14 residues. CDR1 is MNHNS and CDR2 is SASEGT in the germline V gene. The CDR3 loop is CASSPAWSSTEAFF. CDR3 in DNA: TGTGCCAGCAGCCCAGCTTGGAGTTCCACTGAAGCTTTCTTT.

This clonotype appeared many times. The V call is TRBV9, the J call TRBJ1-6; the match to TRBD1 covers 12 bases. The CDR3 is 16 residues long. Germline V lookup: CDR1 SGDLS, CDR2 YYNGEE. V shed 3 bases, J shed 6 bases, and the junction held 4 bases outside the gene matches. DNA of the CDR3: TGTGCCAGCAGCGCGGGACAGGGGGCGCGTAATTCACCCCTCCACTTT. Protein sequence: CASSAGQGARNSPLHF.

This clonotype was seen more than once but under ten times. The chain is built from TRBV5-1 and TRBJ2-5, with D tentatively TRBD1 or TRBD2 (5 bases each). The CDR3 sequence is 15 residues long. V lost 0 bases and J 1 base, leaving 10 bases between the germline ends. CDR1 is SGHRS and CDR2 is YFSETQ in the germline V gene. The CDR3 reads CASSLVPGRQETQYF. CDR3 sequence (DNA): TGCGCCAGCAGCTTGGTTCCGGGGCGCCAAGAGACCCAGTACTTC.

This clonotype was found many times. The V gene is TRBV20-1, the J gene TRBJ2-7, with D perhaps assigned TRBD1 or TRBD2 (5 bases each). The germline CDR1 and CDR2 sequences are DFQATT and SNEGSKA (reference sequence). V lost 3 bases to trimming and J lost 2 bases, with 11 bases between them. This CDR3 has 13 residues. The chain's CDR3 is CSARGPRPYEQYF. The CDR3 DNA sequence: TGCAGTGCTAGGGGACCGCGACCCTACGAGCAGTACTTC.

This clonotype was recorded at least ten times. The V and J genes are TRBV12-5 and TRBJ1-1, with unresolved D. The CDR3 is 14 amino acids. Germline CDR1 reads LGHNT; CDR2 reads FRNRAP. V lost 3 bases and J lost 0, with 8 bases in between. The CDR3 DNA follows: TGTGCTAGTGGTTTATACAGAGTGAACACTGAAGCTTTCTTT. This codes for CASGLYRVNTEAFF.

This clonotype was counted only a few times. The chain recombines TRBV27 with TRBJ1-6; D unclear. This CDR3 is built from 13 residues. The ends were cut back, 8 bases at V and 4 bases at J, with 9 bases in the middle. Germline values: CDR1 MNHEY, CDR2 SMNVEV (reference sequence). CDR3 residues: CASRPEYNSPLHF. The CDR3 bases are TGTGCCAGCCGTCCGGAATATAATTCACCCCTCCACTTT.

The chain couples TRBV6-2 or TRBV6-3 to TRBJ2-3; TRBD1 is a possible D gene (7 bases). Germline loops: CDR1 MNHEY, CDR2 SVGEGT. The CDR3 totals 16 residues. The V and J ends lost 5 bases and 4 bases respectively, with 19 bases between them. CDR3 DNA: TGTGCCAGCAGTATGTCTGCAGGGGGGTCGGCAGATACGCAGTATTTT. It specifies CASSMSAGGSADTQYF.

This chain links TRBV7-2 with TRBJ2-1; 10 bases agree with TRBD2. Germline V CDR1 and CDR2: SGHTA, FQGNSA. The CDR3 is 15 amino acids. J was trimmed by 2 bases and V by 10 bases; bases with no gene match: 8. CDR3 nucleotides: TGTGCCATTACCTTAGCGGGAGGTCCCTACAATGAGCAGTTCTTC. Its translation is CAITLAGGPYNEQFF.

Only a few counts were recorded for this clonotype. The chain employs TRBV5-4 and TRBJ2-1, with 8 bases lining up with TRBD1. Germline assignment: CDR1 SGHNT and CDR2 YYREEE (reference sequence). The CDR3 consists of 15 residues. Trimming cost V 5 bases and J 3 bases; bases outside gene matches: 7. CDR3 region: CASSLSGQGYNEQFF. DNA for the CDR3: TGTGCCAGCAGTCTTTCCGGACAGGGCTACAATGAGCAGTTCTTC.

This clonotype showed up many times. J is TRBJ2-4 and V is TRBV6-2 or TRBV6-3, with 10 positions matching TRBD1. Germline values: CDR1 MNHEY, CDR2 SVGEGT. The CDR3 covers 15 residues. The ends lost 8 bases at V and 2 bases at J; junction bases unmatched: 6. The CDR3 protein is CASWDRGLTKNIQYF. The CDR3 coding sequence is TGTGCCAGCTGGGACAGGGGCCTAACCAAAAACATTCAGTACTTC.

This clonotype occurred many times. The junction shows a germline mismatch at one end, possibly a read error. This sequence joins TRBV7-9 and TRBJ2-1, with unresolved D. The germline CDR1 and CDR2 sequences are SEHNR and FQNEAQ (reference sequence). This CDR3 comprises 11 residues. In DNA, the CDR3 is TGTGCCAGCAGCTTAGCGTCGGCCATCGCCTTC. Translated: CASSLASAIAF.

This clonotype was found many times. This chain links TRBV2 with TRBJ2-3; 7 bases line up with TRBD2. Trimming cost V 6 bases and J 5 bases; bases outside gene matches: 11. Per germline, CDR1 SNHLY and CDR2 FYNNEI. This CDR3 has 15 amino acids. The CDR3 sequence is CASRGEGFMEDTQYF. The CDR3 coding sequence is TGTGCCAGCAGGGGGGAGGGATTTATGGAAGATACGCAGTATTTT.

Many counts were recorded for this clonotype. This may be a read error, as it is one base from a much larger clone. V usage is TRBV7-9 and J usage is TRBJ1-1; D gene unclear. Germline CDR1 and CDR2: SEHNR and FQNEAQ (reference sequence). CDR3 length: 14 residues. The CDR3 spells CASSPRPGVAEAVF. Written as DNA, the CDR3 is TGTGCCAGCAGCCCTCGCCCCGGTGTTGCTGAAGCTGTCTTT.

This clonotype was observed at least ten times. The chain links TRBV11-3 to TRBJ1-1; TRBD1 aligns across 7 bases. There are 13 residues in the CDR3. Per the germline V gene, CDR1 is SGHNT and CDR2 is YENEEA. The trim removed 5 bases at V and 6 bases at J, leaving 6 bases unmatched. The CDR3 reads CASSARDSPEAFF. CDR3 coding DNA: TGTGCCAGCAGCGCCCGGGACAGTCCTGAAGCTTTCTTT.

This chain connects TRBV19 to TRBJ2-3; 14 nucleotides align to TRBD2. The CDR3 loop spans 16 amino acids. Germline lookup yields CDR1 LNHDA and CDR2 SQIVND (reference sequence). Unmatched junction bases numbered 5, after V lost 5 bases and J lost 4 bases. Here the CDR3 DNA reads TGTGCCAGTAGTGCCCGACTAGCGGGGGGGCCAGATACGCAGTATTTT. Translated: CASSARLAGGPDTQYF.

The chain uses TRBV4-1 and TRBJ1-1; 11 bases are a match to TRBD1. Germline CDR1 is MGHRA and CDR2 is YSYEKL. The CDR3 spans 19 residues. With V trimmed by 0 bases and J by 2 bases, 11 bases remained unmatched. CDR3 sequence reads: CASSQEMHRTGGLNTEAFF. The CDR3 DNA follows: TGCGCCAGCAGCCAAGAGATGCATAGGACAGGGGGCCTTAACACTGAAGCTTTCTTT.

This clonotype was counted ten times or more. This chain joins TRBV7-2 and TRBJ2-5, with 13 bases fitting TRBD2. The trim removed 4 bases at V and 7 bases at J, leaving 9 bases unmatched. In germline, CDR1 is SGHTA, CDR2 FQGNSA. This CDR3 is 16 amino acids long. CDR3 nucleotide sequence: TGTGCCAGCAGCTCGGGACTAGCGGGGAGTGTTGGGACCCAGTACTTC. Translating gives CASSSGLAGSVGTQYF.

This clonotype was recorded at least ten times. This rearrangement joins TRBV7-2 to TRBJ1-2; D is unclear. This CDR3 region has 14 residues. The V end lost 5 bases, the J end lost 0 bases, and 10 bases lay between the germline ends. Looked up from germline, CDR1 is SGHTA and CDR2 is FQGNSA. DNA of the CDR3: TGTGCCAGCAGCCGAACAAACACTAACTATGGCTACACCTTC. This codes for CASSRTNTNYGYTF.

This clonotype occurred many times. Compared with germline, one end of the junction differs, possibly owing to a read error. The V call is TRBV5-1, the J call TRBJ2-3; D may match TRBD1 or TRBD2 (5 bases each). CDR1 is SGHRS, CDR2 YFSETQ, per germline. This CDR3 contains 15 residues. CDR3 protein: CASTEDQGFRDTQYF. The DNA for the CDR3 is TGTGCCAGCACGGAGGACCAGGGATTCAGAGATACGCAGTATTTT.

This clonotype appeared a few times. The chain employs TRBV9 and TRBJ1-2; TRBD1 might be the D (5 bases). CDR1 is SGDLS and CDR2 is YYNGEE in the germline V gene. The V and J ends lost 4 bases and 0 bases respectively, with 16 bases between them. This CDR3 is built from 16 residues. CDR3: CASSPRVWSANYGYTF. In DNA form, the CDR3 reads TGTGCCAGCAGCCCCAGGGTGTGGAGTGCTAACTATGGCTACACCTTC.

This clonotype has at least ten counts. One end of the junction is discordant with germline, which a read error may explain. The gene calls are TRBV4-1 and TRBJ1-4, with 9 nucleotides matching TRBD1. This CDR3 comprises 15 residues. CDR1 and CDR2 from the germline V gene are MGHRA and YSYEKL. The DNA of the CDR3 is TGTGCCAGCAGCCTAGGACAGGGGAGCAATGAAAAACTGTTTTTT. Its translation: CASSLGQGSNEKLFF.

This clonotype was counted many times. This chain links TRBV5-8 with TRBJ2-2; D may be TRBD1 or TRBD2 (5 bases each). The CDR3 is 16 residues long. V was shortened by 1 base and J by 6 bases, with 16 bases between the two germline ends. CDR1 and CDR2 (germline): SGHTS, YDEGEE. CDR3 nucleotide sequence: TGTGCCAGCAGCTTGCCATCCCCGGGGACCGCCGGGGAGCTGTTTTTT. This codes for CASSLPSPGTAGELFF.

This clonotype has at least ten counts. The CDR3 nucleotides are TGCGCCAGCAGCTTGGGGGCGCAGCAAGAGACCCAGTACTTC. This encodes CASSLGAQQETQYF. This chain joins TRBV5-1 and TRBJ2-5, with D unresolved. Germline CDR1 is SGHRS and CDR2 is YFSETQ. Trimming removed 0 bases from V and 2 bases from J, with 8 bases in between. The CDR3 is 14 residues long.